This T cell receptor beta chain stems from a study of shared clonotypes between healthy human individuals. Across the whole study: Aged 18 to 49, the donors were a couple of women and three men. General study results and limits: Relative to memory subsets, naive subsets generally showed larger estimated richness. Owing to a small donor count, the genetic and exposure-history diversity represented was limited.

Per the germline V gene, CDR1 is MGHDK and CDR2 is SYGVNS. V gave up 4 bases and J gave up 6 bases; unmatched junction bases: 4. The CDR3 is 14 residues long. About this clone itself: Its matching antigen is unknown.

TCRdb keeps only in-frame clones here, not all; method: immunoSEQ multiplex PCR. The profile covers under 850,000 clones, with just under 75% appearing a single time and roughly 1.8% taken by the ten largest. Source material: memory CD4+ T cells sorted from blood. Stated subset: CD45RA-negative fraction. The TCR was taken from a woman aged 30 to 39 in good health. The chain uses TRBV25-1 and TRBJ2-1; 9 positions match TRBD2. The CDR3 coding sequence is TGTGCCAGCAGTGGGTCTAGCGGGACCAATGAGCAGTTCTTC. Protein sequence: CASSGSSGTNEQFF. Full variable domain (remainder filled in from reference TRBV25-1 and TRBJ2-1): EADIYQTPRYLVIGTGKKITLECSQTMGHDKMYWYQQDPGMELHLIHYSYGVNSTEKGDLSSESTVSRIRTEHFPLTLESARPSHTSQYLCASSGSSGTNEQFFGPGTRLTVL.